This TCR beta chain was identified during a study of tumor and adjacent non-tumor tissue in lung cancer. RNA was extracted from bulk tissue without any cell sorting. Trimming removed 6 bases at V and 2 bases at J, with 20 bases between. The CDR3 is 18 residues long. The germline CDR1 and CDR2 sequences are MDHEN and SYDVKM. The library came from three nested PCR rounds adapted from ARM-PCR protocols. TCRdb recomputed calls from the multiplex PCR reads with MiXCR, one row per CDR3 protein. The table has fewer than 85,000 distinct CDR3 sequences, 80% to 85% seen once. The receptor comes from a woman between 50 and 59 years old with non-small cell lung cancer. What was sequenced was lung tumor tissue. The chain couples TRBV28 to TRBJ2-6; D not certain. CDR3 in DNA: TGTGCCAGCAGCATAATTATGAAGGGCCCGGCTGGGGCCAACGTCCTGACTTTC. It is translated as CASSIIMKGPAGANVLTF.